This TCR beta chain was captured by sequencing in a study of STAT5B mutations in CD4+ large granular lymphocyte leukemia. Study-wide results and caveats: Compared with healthy controls (2/35), patient top clones favored TRBV06 (8/27).

The germline V gene encodes CDR1 SGDLS and CDR2 YYNGEE. Between the trimmed V and J ends, which lost 7 bases and 0 bases, there was a span of 20 bases. The CDR3 extends over 17 amino acids. As regards this clone: The antigen remains unidentified.

Libraries were prepared by immunoSEQ multiplex PCR; TCRdb keeps only in-frame clonotypes and omits some of them. The sample records almost 30,000 clones, around 85% being singletons. The chain carries TRBV9 and TRBJ1-5; unclear D gene. The sequence was obtained from a human donor in good health. Sequencing input: CD4+ T cells from blood buffy coats. The CDR3 sequence: CASFSQARFYSNQPQHF. Written as DNA, the CDR3 is TGTGCCAGCTTCTCCCAGGCTCGGTTTTATAGCAATCAGCCCCAGCATTTT.